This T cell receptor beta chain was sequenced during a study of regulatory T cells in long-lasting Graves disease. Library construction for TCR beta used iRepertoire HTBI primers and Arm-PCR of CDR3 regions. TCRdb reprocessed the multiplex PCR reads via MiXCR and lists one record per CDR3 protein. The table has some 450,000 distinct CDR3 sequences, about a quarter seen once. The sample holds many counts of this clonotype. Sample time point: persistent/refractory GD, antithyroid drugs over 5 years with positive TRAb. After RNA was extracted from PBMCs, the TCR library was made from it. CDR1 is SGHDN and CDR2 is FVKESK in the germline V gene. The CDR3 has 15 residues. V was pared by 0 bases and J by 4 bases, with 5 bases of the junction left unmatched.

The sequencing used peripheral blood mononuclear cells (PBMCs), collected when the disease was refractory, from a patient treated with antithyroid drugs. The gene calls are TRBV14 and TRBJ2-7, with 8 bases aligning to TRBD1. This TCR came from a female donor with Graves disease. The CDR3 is CASSQEDRDDYEQYF. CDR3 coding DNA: TGTGCCAGCAGCCAAGAGGACAGGGATGATTACGAGCAGTACTTC.